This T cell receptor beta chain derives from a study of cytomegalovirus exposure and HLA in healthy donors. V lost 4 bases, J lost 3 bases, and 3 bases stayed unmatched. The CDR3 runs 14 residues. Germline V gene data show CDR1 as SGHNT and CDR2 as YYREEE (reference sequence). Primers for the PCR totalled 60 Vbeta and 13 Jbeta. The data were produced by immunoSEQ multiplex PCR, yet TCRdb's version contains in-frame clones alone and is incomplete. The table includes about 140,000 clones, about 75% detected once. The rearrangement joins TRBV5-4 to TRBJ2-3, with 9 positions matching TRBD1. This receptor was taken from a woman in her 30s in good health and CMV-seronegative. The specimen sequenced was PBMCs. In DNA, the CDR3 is TGTGCCAGCAGCCGGGACAGGGAAACAGATACGCAGTATTTT. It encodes CASSRDRETDTQYF.